The 20 T cell receptor beta chains listed next were all sequenced from one sample in a study of Graves' ophthalmopathy and Graves' hyperthyroidism. Investigators amplified TCR beta CDR3 regions from RNA transcripts. HTBI primers were employed in first-round RT-PCR, then a second-round multiplex PCR followed. TCRdb redid the calling of the multiplex PCR reads with MiXCR, one entry per CDR3 protein. The repertoire holds 400,000 to 500,000 distinct CDR3 sequences, with roughly 20% as singletons. The sequencing sample was made of peripheral blood. The receptors shown here come from a woman between 18 and 29 years old with stable Graves' hyperthyroidism.

This clonotype has more than one count but fewer than ten. The chain joins TRBV25-1 to TRBJ2-5; D call uncertain. This CDR3 has 13 residues. Trimming removed 3 bases at V and 4 bases at J, with 9 bases between. Germline values: CDR1 MGHDK, CDR2 SYGVNS. As DNA, the CDR3 is TGTGCCAGCAGTGATGGTCACCGAGAGACCCAGTACTTC. Its protein is CASSDGHRETQYF.

This clonotype was recorded many times. The chain has TRBV28 and TRBJ2-7; D is ambiguous. V was trimmed by 8 bases and J by 2 bases, leaving 13 bases between them. This CDR3 comprises 13 residues. Germline-derived CDR1 and CDR2 are MDHEN and SYDVKM. The CDR3 reads CASGENPTYEQYF. CDR3 DNA: TGTGCCAGCGGAGAGAATCCTACCTACGAGCAGTACTTC. Together with reference TRBV28 and TRBJ2-7, the CDR3 gives the full variable domain: DVKVTQSSRYLVKRTGEKVFLECVQDMDHENMFWYRQDPGLGLRLIYFSYDVKMKEKGDIPEGYSVSREKKERFSLILESASTNQTSMYLCASGENPTYEQYFGPGTRLTVT.

This clonotype was seen ten or more times. The chain combines TRBV4-2 with TRBJ2-2; possibly TRBD2 for D (5 bases). CDR1 is LGHNA, CDR2 YNFKEQ, per germline. The CDR3 consists of 16 residues. V lost 2 bases, J lost 0 bases, and 10 bases lay in between. CDR3: CASSQPEGPNTGELFF. CDR3 sequence (DNA): TGTGCCAGCAGCCAACCCGAGGGCCCGAACACCGGGGAGCTGTTTTTT.

This clonotype occurred once. The chain has TRBV19 and TRBJ2-7; 8 nucleotides align to TRBD1. The V segment lost 5 bases and the J segment 3 bases; nucleotides outside the gene matches: 9. This CDR3 is 15 amino acids long. Germline V gene data show CDR1 as LNHDA and CDR2 as SQIVND (reference sequence). The CDR3 DNA follows: TGTGCCAGTAGTGGGGCCGGACAGGGCGGCTACGAGCAGTACTTC. It yields the protein CASSGAGQGGYEQYF.

The sample holds many counts of this clonotype. The J gene is TRBJ1-1, the V gene TRBV2; D possibly corresponds to TRBD1 (6 bases). Germline V CDR1 and CDR2: SNHLY, FYNNEI. The CDR3 length is 14 residues. V was trimmed by 3 bases and J by 8 bases, leaving 16 bases between them. CDR3 sequence (DNA): TGTGCCAGCAGTGAGGACTGGAGGGGGGAGGAAGCTTTCTTT. It translates to CASSEDWRGEEAFF.

This clonotype was detected ten times or more. At one end, the junction sequence differs from germline, possibly due to a read error. The chain is built from TRBV20-1 and TRBJ2-7; 7 nucleotides align to TRBD1. The germline CDR1 and CDR2 sequences are DFQATT and SNEGSKA (reference sequence). This CDR3 comprises 11 residues. For the CDR3, the DNA is TGCAGTCCTCAGCTACCGGGACAGAGGACCTTC. Translation gives CSPQLPGQRTF.

This clonotype was picked up many times. The chain combines TRBV7-2 with TRBJ2-7; TRBD1 matches at 7 bases. With 4 bases clipped from V and 4 bases from J, the junction kept 4 bases outside the gene matches. The CDR3 sequence is 13 residues long. Germline V gene data show CDR1 as SGHTA and CDR2 as FQGNSA. CDR3 bases: TGTGCCAGCAGCTGGGAGACAGGGTACGAGCAGTACTTC. Protein sequence: CASSWETGYEQYF.

This clonotype was counted at least ten times. The gene calls are TRBV20-1 and TRBJ2-7; TRBD2 might be the D (5 bases). The CDR3 is made up of 15 amino acids. Trimming stripped 3 bases from V and 2 bases from J, with 17 bases between. Germline V CDR1 and CDR2: DFQATT, SNEGSKA (reference sequence). CDR3 coding DNA: TGCAGTGCTAGTAACCGAGGGAGCCATACCTACGAGCAGTACTTC. Protein product: CSASNRGSHTYEQYF.

This clonotype was recorded at least ten times. The chain couples TRBV4-1 to TRBJ2-2, with 8 bases matching TRBD2. The germline V gene encodes CDR1 MGHRA and CDR2 YSYEKL. J was trimmed by 7 bases and V by 1 base; bases with no gene match: 8. This CDR3 is 16 amino acids long. CDR3 in amino acids: CASSQGIIAGNGELFF. The CDR3 DNA reads TGCGCCAGCAGCCAAGGGATCATAGCGGGAAACGGGGAGCTGTTTTTT.

This clonotype was observed many times. The chain joins TRBV12-3 or TRBV12-4 to TRBJ1-1; a possible D gene is TRBD1 (5 bases). The V end was cut by 6 bases, the J end by 5 bases, with 13 bases between. The CDR3 is 13 amino acids. CDR3 in amino acids: CASSLGVKTEAFF. CDR3 in DNA: TGTGCCAGCAGCTTGGGGGTAAAAACTGAAGCTTTCTTT.

In this sample, this clonotype turned up many times. V usage is TRBV4-3 and J usage is TRBJ2-2, with D unresolved. Trimming shortened V by 0 bases and J by 5 bases, and 10 bases separated the two germline ends. Germline V lookup: CDR1 LGHNA, CDR2 YSLEER. This CDR3 region has 15 residues. The CDR3 nucleotides are TGCGCCAGCAGCCAAGATAGAGGACGGACCGGGGAGCTGTTTTTT. Its protein product is CASSQDRGRTGELFF.

The rearrangement uses TRBV28 and TRBJ1-2, with D unclear. This CDR3 has 12 residues. The V end lost 6 bases, the J end lost 3 bases, and 8 bases lay between the germline ends. Germline V lookup: CDR1 MDHEN, CDR2 SYDVKM. DNA of the CDR3: TGTGCCAGCAGCCCCGCTCACTATGGCTACACCTTC. Encoded protein: CASSPAHYGYTF.

This clonotype was recorded many times. The chain links TRBV28 to TRBJ2-7, with 8 positions matching TRBD2. Losses at the gene ends were 6 bases for V and 6 bases for J; bases not matched to a gene: 7. In germline, CDR1 is MDHEN, CDR2 SYDVKM. The CDR3 is 13 amino acids. CDR3 DNA sequence: TGTGCCAGCAGCGAGACCGGGACTAGCGAGCAGTACTTC. Translating it yields CASSETGTSEQYF.

As for this clonotype: One end of the junction varies from germline; a read error may be responsible. This chain uses TRBV27 with TRBJ1-5, with 8 bases identical to TRBD1. There are 15 residues in the CDR3. The germline V gene encodes CDR1 MNHEY and CDR2 SMNVEV (reference sequence). CDR3 residues: CASSYSDRGDQPQHF. CDR3 nucleotides: TGCGCCAGCAGCTACTCCGACAGGGGTGATCAGCCCCAGCATTTT.

In this sample, this clonotype turned up many times. The genes are TRBV5-6 and TRBJ2-7, with D unclear. CDR3 length equals 13 residues. V was trimmed by 4 bases and J by 1 base, leaving 9 bases between them. Germline V lookup: CDR1 SGHDT, CDR2 YYEEEE. The CDR3 region has the DNA TGTGCCAGCAGCCGAAGGGAATCCTACGAGCAGTACTTC. This translates into CASSRRESYEQYF.

The chain carries TRBV6-1 and TRBJ1-2; 7 bases fit TRBD1. The CDR3 consists of 14 residues. The V gene's germline CDR1 is MNHNS and CDR2 SASEGT. The trim removed 6 bases at V and 7 bases at J, leaving 11 bases unmatched. CDR3 in DNA: TGTGCCAGCAGCCCACAGGGGTCACAGGTTGGCTACACCTTC. Translation: CASSPQGSQVGYTF.

This clonotype was observed at least ten times. This chain joins TRBV12-5 and TRBJ1-2; TRBD1 matches 8 bases. This CDR3 has 12 amino acids. Germline loops: CDR1 LGHNT, CDR2 FRNRAP. The CDR3 region has the DNA TGTGACTTAAGGACGCAGGGGGCTTGCTACACCTTC. Encoded protein: CDLRTQGACYTF.

This clonotype was recorded at least ten times. CDR3: CASSLVAGTNEQYF. The CDR3 DNA reads TGTGCCAGCAGTTTAGTCGCAGGGACGAACGAGCAGTACTTC. V gene TRBV12-3 or TRBV12-4 combines with J gene TRBJ2-7, with D possibly called TRBD1 or TRBD2 (5 bases each). Trimming pared 1 base from V and 5 bases from J, leaving 12 bases between. The CDR3 totals 14 residues.

The sample holds many counts of this clonotype. The gene calls are TRBV6-2 or TRBV6-3 and TRBJ1-5; D is ambiguous. The CDR3 extends over 13 amino acids. Germline V lookup: CDR1 MNHEY, CDR2 SVGEGT. The V gene lost 6 bases and the J gene lost 3 bases, with 9 bases spanning the gap. This chain's CDR3 is CASSDGFNQPQHF. The CDR3 DNA sequence: TGTGCCAGCAGCGACGGTTTCAATCAGCCCCAGCATTTT.

This clonotype was recorded many times. This chain links TRBV11-2 with TRBJ1-2, with a possible D match to TRBD1 (5 bases). The V end was cut by 6 bases, the J end by 3 bases, with 17 bases between. The germline V gene encodes CDR1 SGHAT and CDR2 FQNNGV. The CDR3 runs to 15 residues. The CDR3 DNA sequence: TGTGCCAGCAGGTCGGATAGGCGGGGCCACTATGGCTACACCTTC. Encoded protein: CASRSDRRGHYGYTF.